Below are 3 T cell receptor beta chains sequenced from a single sample in a study of spatial heterogeneity in lung cancer. TCRdb used MiXCR to reprocess the 5' RACE reads, holding one entry per CDR3 protein. The table shows some 85,000 distinct CDR3 sequences, with under 25% occurring only once. As to time point: sample taken at primary tumor resection. Unsorted whole RNA samples from tumor, nontumor lung or frozen PBMC were sequenced. Sequenced material: PBMCs, taken at surgery. The source of these receptors is a male donor with early-stage non-small cell lung cancer.

This clonotype was counted a few times. J is TRBJ2-1 and V is TRBV2, with D hard to call. The germline CDR1 and CDR2 sequences are SNHLY and FYNNEI. V lost 7 bases to trimming and J lost 5 bases, with 12 bases between them. The CDR3 consists of 13 residues. Here the CDR3 reads CASKQGNNNEQFF. The CDR3 DNA is TGTGCCAGCAAGCAAGGGAACAACAATGAGCAGTTCTTC.

This chain links TRBV4-2 with TRBJ2-5, with 12 bases identical to TRBD2. The CDR3 loop spans 16 amino acids. Trimming took 4 bases from V and 5 from J; bases not matched to a gene: 8. Germline lookup yields CDR1 LGHNA and CDR2 YNFKEQ. The CDR3 reads CASSPRLAGGGETQYF. CDR3 in DNA: TGTGCCAGCAGCCCACGTCTAGCGGGAGGGGGTGAGACCCAGTACTTC.

This clonotype appeared many times. The genes are TRBV11-2 and TRBJ2-5; 7 bases fit TRBD2. The V segment lost 1 base and the J segment 1 base; nucleotides outside the gene matches: 0. The CDR3 sequence is 14 residues long. Germline V gene data show CDR1 as SGHAT and CDR2 as FQNNGV. In DNA, the CDR3 is TGTGCCAGCAGCTTAGGCGGGAGCCAAGAGACCCAGTACTTC. Its protein product is CASSLGGSQETQYF.